The clone carrying this T cell receptor (beta chain) came up a few times. Antigen unknown. This sample was taken from a study of early T cells in non-severe SARS-CoV-2 infection. Across the study: The sequenced material was bulk RNA from unsorted whole blood, and its chains were unpaired. Study findings and constraints: Matching against VDJdb likely underestimated virus-specific expansions, favoring anti-spike CD8.

CDR3 length equals 17 residues. Trimming took off 6 bases at V and 1 base at J, with 21 bases between the two ends. The germline V gene has CDR1 SNHLY and CDR2 FYNNEI. Individual cDNA molecules were tagged with unique molecular identifiers. In TCRdb, the 5' RACE reads were re-called with MiXCR into one record per CDR3 protein. The sample has tens of thousands of distinct CDR3 sequences; under 15% are singletons. The clonotype comes from an adult who was a healthcare worker with PCR-confirmed SARS-CoV-2 infection or an uninfected control (not recorded which). The chain uses TRBV2 and TRBJ1-1, with a tentative D call TRBD1 (5 bases). The specimen sequenced was whole blood. CDR3 nucleotides: TGTGCCAGCAGGGGCCCCCTATCGACAGCTCCGAACACTGAAGCTTTCTTT. Amino acids: CASRGPLSTAPNTEAFF.